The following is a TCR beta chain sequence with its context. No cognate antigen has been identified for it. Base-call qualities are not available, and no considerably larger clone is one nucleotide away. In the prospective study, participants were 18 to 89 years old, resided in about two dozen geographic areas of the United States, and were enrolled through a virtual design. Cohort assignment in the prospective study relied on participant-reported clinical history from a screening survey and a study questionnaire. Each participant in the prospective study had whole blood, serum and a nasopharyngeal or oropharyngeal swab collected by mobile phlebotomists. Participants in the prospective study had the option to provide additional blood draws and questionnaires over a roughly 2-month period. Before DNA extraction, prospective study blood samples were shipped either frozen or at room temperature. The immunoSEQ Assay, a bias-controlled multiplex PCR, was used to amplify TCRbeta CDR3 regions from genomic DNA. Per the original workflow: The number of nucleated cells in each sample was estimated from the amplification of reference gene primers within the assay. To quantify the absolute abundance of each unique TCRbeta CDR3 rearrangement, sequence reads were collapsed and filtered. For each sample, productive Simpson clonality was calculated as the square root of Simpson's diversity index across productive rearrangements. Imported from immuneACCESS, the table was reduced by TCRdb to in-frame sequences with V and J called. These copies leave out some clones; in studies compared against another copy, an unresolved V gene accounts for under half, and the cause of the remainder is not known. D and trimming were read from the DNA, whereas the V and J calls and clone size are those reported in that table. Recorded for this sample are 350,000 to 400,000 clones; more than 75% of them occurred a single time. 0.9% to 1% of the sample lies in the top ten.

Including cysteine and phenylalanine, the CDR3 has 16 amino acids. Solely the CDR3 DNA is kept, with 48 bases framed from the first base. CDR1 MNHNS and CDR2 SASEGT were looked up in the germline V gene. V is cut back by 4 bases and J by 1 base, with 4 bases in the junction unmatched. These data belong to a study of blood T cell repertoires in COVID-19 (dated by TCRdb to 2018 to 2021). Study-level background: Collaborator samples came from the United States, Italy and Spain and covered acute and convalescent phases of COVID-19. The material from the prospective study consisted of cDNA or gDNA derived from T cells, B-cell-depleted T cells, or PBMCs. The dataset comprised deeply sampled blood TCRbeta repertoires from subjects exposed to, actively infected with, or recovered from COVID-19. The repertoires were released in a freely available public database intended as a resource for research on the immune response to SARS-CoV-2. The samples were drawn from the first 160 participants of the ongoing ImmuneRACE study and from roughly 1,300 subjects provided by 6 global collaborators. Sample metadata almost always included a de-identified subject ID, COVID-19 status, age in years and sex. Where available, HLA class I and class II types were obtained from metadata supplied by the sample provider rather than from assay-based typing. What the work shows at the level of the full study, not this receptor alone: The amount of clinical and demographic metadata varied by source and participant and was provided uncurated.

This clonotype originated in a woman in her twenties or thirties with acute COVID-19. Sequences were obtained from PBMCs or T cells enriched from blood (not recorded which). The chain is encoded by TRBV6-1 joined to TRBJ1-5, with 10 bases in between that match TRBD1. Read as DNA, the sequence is TGTGCCAGCAGTGTCTGGGACAGGGGAAGCAATCAGCCCCAGCATTTT. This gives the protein CASSVWDRGSNQPQHF.